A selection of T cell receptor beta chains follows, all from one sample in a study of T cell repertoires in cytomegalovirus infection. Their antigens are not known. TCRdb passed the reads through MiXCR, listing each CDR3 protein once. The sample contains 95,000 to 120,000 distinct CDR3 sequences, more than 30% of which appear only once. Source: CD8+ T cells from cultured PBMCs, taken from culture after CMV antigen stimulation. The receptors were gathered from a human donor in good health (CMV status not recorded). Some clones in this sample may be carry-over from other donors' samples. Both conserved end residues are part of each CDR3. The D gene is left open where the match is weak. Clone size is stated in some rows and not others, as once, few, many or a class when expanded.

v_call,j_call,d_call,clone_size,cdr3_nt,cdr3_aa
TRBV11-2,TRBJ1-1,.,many,TGTGCCAGCAGCTTAGGGGTGGGCCGGGGGCGCGCCACTGAAGCTTTCTTT,CASSLGVGRGRATEAFF
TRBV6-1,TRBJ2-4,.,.,TGTGCCAGCAGTGAGATCGTTGCAGGGTTTAACATTCAGTACTTC,CASSEIVAGFNIQYF
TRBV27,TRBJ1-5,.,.,TGTGCCAGCAGTTTATATCCGCCACAGGACAATCAGCCCCAGCATTTT,CASSLYPPQDNQPQHF
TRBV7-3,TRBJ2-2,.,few,TGTGCCAGCAGCCCGGACGGCCTTCGTACCGGGGAGCTGTTTTTT,CASSPDGLRTGELFF
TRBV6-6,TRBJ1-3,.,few,TGTGCCAGCAGTTACTCCGGGGAGACAACCTCTGGAAACACCATATATTTT,CASSYSGETTSGNTIYF
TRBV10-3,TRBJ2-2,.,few,TGTGCCATCAGTGAGCCCGGACTGTTACCGGGCGCCGGGGAGCTGTTTTTT,CAISEPGLLPGAGELFF
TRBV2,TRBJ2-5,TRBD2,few,TGTGCCAGCAGTGATATTAGCGGGGGGCCGGGGGAAGAGACCCAGTACTTC,CASSDISGGPGEETQYF
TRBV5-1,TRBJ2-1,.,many,TGCGCCAGCAGCTTGATGAGTTCCTACAATGAGCAGTTCTTC,CASSLMSSYNEQFF
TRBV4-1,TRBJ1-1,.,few,TGCGCCAGCAGCCAAGTAATGAGGGGATACACTGAAGCTTTCTTT,CASSQVMRGYTEAFF
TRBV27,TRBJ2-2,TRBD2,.,TGTGCCAGCAGTTTTCAAACTCCGACTAGCAGCACCGGGGAGCTGTTTTTT,CASSFQTPTSSTGELFF
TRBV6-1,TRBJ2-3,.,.,TGTGCCAGCAGTGACCGCCTAGGGTTGGTTGAGTATTTT,CASSDRLGLVEYF
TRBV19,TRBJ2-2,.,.,TGTGCCAGTAGTATAGTCGGGGGACCCACGGGCGGGGAGCTGTTTTTT,CASSIVGGPTGGELFF
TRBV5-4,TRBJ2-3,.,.,TGTGCCAGCAGCCAGGACAGCGGCACAGATACGCAGTATTTT,CASSQDSGTDTQYF
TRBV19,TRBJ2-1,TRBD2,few,TGTGCCAGTAGTGTAGCGGGGGGGTACAATGAGCAGTTCTTC,CASSVAGGYNEQFF
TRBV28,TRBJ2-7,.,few,TGTGCCAGCAGTTTAAGGGCCATTGCCGACGAGCAGTACTTC,CASSLRAIADEQYF
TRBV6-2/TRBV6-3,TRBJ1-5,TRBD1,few,TGTGCCAGCAGTCGAACAGGGGTAGGATTCAATCAGCCCCAGCATTTT,CASSRTGVGFNQPQHF
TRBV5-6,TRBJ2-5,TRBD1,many,TGTGCCAGCAGCCCGGGGACAGGCCTGCGTTCGGAGACCCAGTACTTC,CASSPGTGLRSETQYF
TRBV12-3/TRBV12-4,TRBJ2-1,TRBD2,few,TGTGCCAGCAGCCAACTAGCGGGGGCCTACAATGAGCAGTTCTTC,CASSQLAGAYNEQFF
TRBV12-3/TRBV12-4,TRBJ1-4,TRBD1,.,TGTGCCAGCAGCCCAACCGGGACAGGGGGGGGACGGGGTGAAAAACTGTTTTTT,CASSPTGTGGGRGEKLFF
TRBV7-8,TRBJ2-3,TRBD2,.,TGTGCCAGCAGGCCACTAGCGGGATACACAGATACGCAGTATTTT,CASRPLAGYTDTQYF
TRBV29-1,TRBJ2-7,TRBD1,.,TGCAGCGCAAGAGGACAGGAGTCCTACGAGCAGTACTTC,CSARGQESYEQYF
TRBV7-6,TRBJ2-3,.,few,TGTGCCAGCAGCTTAGCGTACAGGGGCACAGATACGCAGTATTTT,CASSLAYRGTDTQYF
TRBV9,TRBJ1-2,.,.,TGTGCCAGCAGCGCCGCACAGGATTTAGATTACTATGGCTACACCTTC,CASSAAQDLDYYGYTF
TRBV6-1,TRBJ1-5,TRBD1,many,TGTGCCAGCGGGGGACAGGGAGGATATAGCAATCAGCCCCAGCATTTT,CASGGQGGYSNQPQHF